This T cell receptor beta chain was observed in a study of blood T cell repertoires in COVID-19. Study in general: Acute and convalescent COVID-19 samples came from the United States, Italy and Spain.

This clone was picked up many times. This CDR3 is also generated by other DNA sequences in the sample. In germline, CDR1 is SGHTA, CDR2 FQGNSA. J gave up 5 bases and V 2 bases, and 2 bases lay outside the gene matches. This CDR3 has 15 amino acids. Original processing notes: It was from reference gene primer amplification that nucleated cell counts were estimated. Profiled with immunoSEQ multiplex PCR; TCRdb holds only in-frame clones, not every one. The DNA was the basis for D and trimming; V, J and clone size are from that table. This sample yields about 200,000 clones, of which approximately 80% are seen a single time; roughly 13% belongs to the top ten.

The receptor was derived from a human donor in a cohort sampled during active COVID-19. The sequenced material came from peripheral blood. V usage is TRBV7-2 and J usage is TRBJ2-3; TRBD2 agrees at 12 bases. The CDR3, as DNA: TGTGCCAGCAGCTTAATACTAGCGGGAGGAGATACGCAGTATTTT. Protein: CASSLILAGGDTQYF.